This entry lists 10 T cell receptor beta chains sequenced from one sample in a study of blood T cells in healthy people across ages. A second about 7 to 12 cycle PCR used barcoded and J-beta primers. TCRdb itself ran the 5' RACE reads through MiXCR, one entry per CDR3 protein. The table has 650,000 to 800,000 distinct CDR3 sequences, 44% seen once. The material sequenced was blood. These receptors came from a man in his 60s in good health.

V is TRBV2 and J is TRBJ1-5; the match to TRBD1 covers 8 bases. Trimming took 7 bases from V and 2 from J; bases not matched to a gene: 7. This CDR3 has 15 residues. Germline V lookup: CDR1 SNHLY, CDR2 FYNNEI. The CDR3 is CASNAGQGGNQPQHF. CDR3 coding DNA: TGTGCCAGCAATGCAGGACAGGGTGGCAATCAGCCCCAGCATTTT.

Remarks on this clonotype: Possible read error: a much larger clone is one base away. The chain is built from TRBV15 and TRBJ2-1, with D possibly matching TRBD2 (5 bases). Deletions cut 7 bases from V and 12 bases from J, with 22 bases between. The CDR3 has 14 residues. Germline-derived CDR1 and CDR2 are LNHNV and YYDKDF (reference sequence). CDR3 nucleotide sequence: TGTGCCACCACTTCCGTCCGGACTTACGATGGGCAGTTCTTC. It is translated as CATTSVRTYDGQFF.

The chain combines TRBV10-3 with TRBJ1-3; D is perhaps TRBD1 (5 bases). Between the trimmed V and J ends, which lost 10 bases and 0 bases, there was a span of 16 bases. From germline, CDR1 is ENHRY and CDR2 SYGVKD. The CDR3 sequence is 15 residues long. CDR3 residues: CATHPGLSSGNTIYF. The DNA of the CDR3 is TGTGCCACTCACCCGGGACTCAGCTCTGGAAACACCATATATTTT.

The chain couples TRBV27 to TRBJ2-3; D not certain. The V and J ends lost 3 bases and 1 base respectively, with 11 bases between them. The CDR3 is made up of 15 amino acids. CDR1 MNHEY and CDR2 SMNVEV come from the germline V gene (reference sequence). DNA of the CDR3: TGTGCCAGCAGTTTTCTCGACCCTCGCACAGATACGCAGTATTTT. It encodes CASSFLDPRTDTQYF.

This sequence joins TRBV15 and TRBJ1-6; D perhaps matches TRBD1 (6 bases). Looked up from germline, CDR1 is LNHNV and CDR2 is YYDKDF (reference sequence). Trimming cost V 0 bases and J 3 bases, with 15 bases left between them. The CDR3 is 18 amino acids. As DNA, the CDR3 is TGTGCCACCAGCAGAGAGAGAAATCCGACAGGCTATAATTCACCCCTCCACTTT. It is translated as CATSRERNPTGYNSPLHF.

The J gene is TRBJ2-1, the V gene TRBV5-1; D is possibly TRBD2 (6 bases). Germline CDR1 reads SGHRS; CDR2 reads YFSETQ. The V gene lost 6 bases and the J gene lost 0 bases, with 10 bases spanning the gap. The CDR3 is 14 residues long. CDR3 nucleotide sequence: TGCGCCAGCAAGGAGGGGCTCTCCTACAATGAGCAGTTCTTC. Protein product: CASKEGLSYNEQFF.

This clonotype was seen only a few times. The chain employs TRBV4-3 and TRBJ2-1; D is uncertain. The V end was cut by 3 bases, the J end by 6 bases, with 9 bases between. Germline values: CDR1 LGHNA, CDR2 YSLEER. The length of the CDR3 is 13 residues. The CDR3 DNA follows: TGCGCCAGCAGCCATGAATGGGGCAATGAGCAGTTCTTC. This gives the protein CASSHEWGNEQFF.

This clonotype was found a few times. V is TRBV15 and J is TRBJ2-7; 12 positions match TRBD2. The CDR3 is 15 amino acids. With 3 bases clipped from V and 2 bases from J, the junction kept 2 bases outside the gene matches. The germline gives CDR1 LNHNV, CDR2 YYDKDF (reference sequence). This chain's CDR3 is CATSRTSGGPYEQYF. The CDR3 DNA sequence: TGTGCCACCAGCAGGACTAGCGGGGGACCCTACGAGCAGTACTTC.

J is TRBJ2-5 and V is TRBV6-2 or TRBV6-3, with TRBD1 matching 7 bases. The CDR3 consists of 15 residues. Germline CDR1 reads MNHEY; CDR2 reads SVGEGT. Unmatched junction bases numbered 13, after V lost 7 bases and J lost 5 bases. The CDR3 nucleotides are TGTGCCAGCAATCCCACAGGGGTCCCCCAGGAGACCCAGTACTTC. Its translation is CASNPTGVPQETQYF.

V gene TRBV10-3 combines with J gene TRBJ2-7, with a possible D match to TRBD1 (5 bases). V lost 5 bases and J 0 bases, leaving 17 bases between the germline ends. This CDR3 contains 16 residues. Per the germline V gene, CDR1 is ENHRY and CDR2 is SYGVKD. The CDR3 coding sequence is TGTGCCATCAGTTCAACCGACAGCCCGAGCTCCTACGAGCAGTACTTC. Protein sequence: CAISSTDSPSSYEQYF.